Below, 20 T cell receptor beta chains from the same sample are listed, as sequenced in a study of T cells in Graves' hyperthyroidism and ophthalmopathy (dated by TCRdb to between 2017 and 2020). Library creation used multiplex PCR. The reads were generated on an Illumina HiSeq 2000. The TCR beta CDR3 regions were amplified from the RNA transcripts. A first-round RT-PCR of the TCR CDR3 used the HTBI primer set with the Qiagen OneStep RT-PCR kit. TCRdb handled the public reads itself, with Q25 trimming in fastp and clone calling in MiXCR, and kept productive beta chains. Under each unique CDR3 protein, matching rows form one entry showing the most common genes and DNA. Within this sample are hundreds of thousands of distinct CDR3 sequences, with roughly 22% of them counted one time only. The ten largest clones add up to about 60% of the sample. Source material: blood. The receptor source for this set is a man in his thirties or forties with Graves' ophthalmopathy.

Ten or more counts support this clonotype. The chain joins TRBV2 to TRBJ1-1, with D uncertain. In germline, CDR1 is SNHLY, CDR2 FYNNEI. There are 14 residues in the CDR3. V shed 5 bases and J shed 4 bases, with 14 bases lying between them. CDR3 nucleotides: TGTGCCAGCAGTCGACTGCTGGGAGGCACTGAAGCTTTCTTT. Residues: CASSRLLGGTEAFF.

This clonotype appeared many times. This chain's CDR3 is CASSFRTNTEAFF. The CDR3 DNA sequence: TGCGCCAGCAGCTTCCGAACGAACACTGAAGCTTTCTTT. The chain uses TRBV5-1 and TRBJ1-1; D unresolved. Deletions cut 2 bases from V and 1 base from J, with 6 bases between. Per the germline V gene, CDR1 is SGHRS and CDR2 is YFSETQ. This CDR3 comprises 13 residues. The entire variable domain, with the rest obtained from reference TRBV5-1 and TRBJ1-1, is as follows: KAGVTQTPRYLIKTRGQQVTLSCSPISGHRSVSWYQQTPGQGLQFLFEYFSETQRNKGNFPGRFSGRQFSNSRSEMNVSTLELGDSALYLCASSFRTNTEAFFGQGTRLTVV.

This clonotype was seen more than once but under ten times. This rearrangement joins TRBV6-1 to TRBJ1-2; perhaps TRBD1 as D (6 bases). The CDR3 runs 15 residues. Per germline, CDR1 MNHNS and CDR2 SASEGT. V lost 6 bases, J lost 4 bases, and 18 bases lay in between. CDR3 in amino acids: CASRPVGGGVYGYTF. CDR3 DNA sequence: TGTGCCAGCAGACCAGTGGGCGGGGGCGTCTATGGCTACACCTTC.

This clonotype was counted ten times or more. The genes are TRBV9 and TRBJ2-1; the D is unclear. The germline V and J ends were trimmed by 3 bases and 7 bases, with 11 bases remaining between them. Germline V gives CDR1 SGDLS, CDR2 YYNGEE. The CDR3 extends over 13 amino acids. In nucleotides, the CDR3 is TGTGCCAGCAGCGCCCCCTCGGCGAATGAGCAGTTCTTC. Protein sequence: CASSAPSANEQFF.

The table lists this clonotype with many counts. The chain recombines TRBV5-1 with TRBJ1-1; unclear D gene. The germline V gene has CDR1 SGHRS and CDR2 YFSETQ. This CDR3 has 16 amino acids. The ends were cut back, 3 bases at V and 0 bases at J, with 15 bases in the middle. The CDR3 DNA reads as TGCGCCAGCAGCTCCTGGACGGGTGAAGTGAACACTGAAGCTTTCTTT. Residues: CASSSWTGEVNTEAFF.

This clonotype was found a few times. A clone one base away is much larger, so this may be a read error. V is TRBV30 and J is TRBJ2-1; D gene uncertain. The CDR3 spans 15 residues. CDR1 GTSNPN and CDR2 SVGIG come from the germline V gene (reference sequence). V lost 2 bases to trimming and J lost 0 bases, with 11 bases between them. CDR3 region: CAWSIPWSSYNEQFF. Here the CDR3 DNA reads TGTGCCTGGAGTATACCCTGGAGCTCCTACAATGAGCAGTTCTTC.

This clonotype was picked up a small number of times. At one of its ends the junction is not consistent with the germline gene, which may arise from a read error. The rearrangement joins TRBV11-2 to TRBJ2-1, with 9 bases aligning to TRBD2. CDR1 is SGHAT and CDR2 is FQNNGV in the germline V gene. CDR3 size: 15 residues. This chain's CDR3 is CASSLVLAGTNEQLF. The CDR3 DNA reads TGTGCCAGCAGCTTAGTCCTAGCGGGGACCAATGAGCAGCTCTTC.

Only a few counts were recorded for this clonotype. At one of its ends the junction is not consistent with the germline gene, which may arise from a read error. V gene TRBV7-8 combines with J gene TRBJ2-3; the match to TRBD2 covers 11 bases. This CDR3 comprises 14 residues. Per germline, CDR1 SGHVS and CDR2 FQNEAQ. The CDR3 loop is CASSVAGGLDTQYF. Written as DNA, the CDR3 is TGTGCCAGCAGCGTAGCGGGAGGGTTAGATACGCAGTATTTT. Filled out from reference TRBV7-8 and TRBJ2-3, the complete variable domain reads GAGVSQSPRYKVAKRGQDVALRCDPISGHVSLFWYQQALGQGPEFLTYFQNEAQLDKSGLPSDRFFAERPEGSVSTLKIQRTQQEDSAVYLCASSVAGGLDTQYFGPGTRLTVL.

In regard to this clonotype: One end of the junction varies from germline; a read error may be responsible. The J gene is TRBJ2-1, the V gene TRBV5-1; either TRBD1 or TRBD2 may fit D (5 bases each). This CDR3 contains 17 residues. Germline V gene lookup returns CDR1 SGHRS and CDR2 YFSETQ. The CDR3 loop reads CASSLTVPGPTYNGQFF. The CDR3 nucleotides read TGCGCCAGCAGCCTTACCGTGCCGGGGCCCACCTACAATGGGCAGTTCTTC.

There are a few counts of this clonotype. The chain joins TRBV5-1 to TRBJ1-1; D is possibly TRBD1 (5 bases). The CDR3 length is 14 residues. Trimming took 6 bases from V and 0 from J, leaving 12 bases between them. Germline V lookup: CDR1 SGHRS, CDR2 YFSETQ. The CDR3 is CASNNLDMNTEAFF. In nucleotides, the CDR3 is TGCGCCAGCAATAACCTGGACATGAACACTGAAGCTTTCTTT.

This clonotype was detected a few times. CDR3 DNA: TGCAGTGCTTCGAGCGGGAGGACTTCCAACAATGAGCAGTTCTTC. Protein product: CSASSGRTSNNEQFF. The V and J genes are TRBV20-1 and TRBJ2-1, with 9 bases identical to TRBD2. This CDR3 has 15 amino acids. V gave up 5 bases and J gave up 5 bases; unmatched junction bases: 10. Per the germline V gene, CDR1 is DFQATT and CDR2 is SNEGSKA (reference sequence).

This clonotype has a handful of counts. Here the CDR3 reads CASSPSRQLNEKLFF. In nucleotides, the CDR3 is TGTGCCAGCAGTCCGTCTAGGCAGCTTAATGAAAAACTGTTTTTT. V is TRBV28 and J is TRBJ1-4; D uncertain. CDR1 and CDR2 (germline): MDHEN, SYDVKM. V shed 5 bases and J shed 4 bases, with 14 bases lying between them. The CDR3 has 15 amino acids. The whole variable domain, filled in from reference TRBV28 and TRBJ1-4, reads DVKVTQSSRYLVKRTGEKVFLECVQDMDHENMFWYRQDPGLGLRLIYFSYDVKMKEKGDIPEGYSVSREKKERFSLILESASTNQTSMYLCASSPSRQLNEKLFFGSGTQLSVL.

This clonotype was observed a few times. This chain joins TRBV6-1 and TRBJ2-5; the D is unclear. This CDR3 has 12 residues. Germline V gene sequence: CDR1 MNHNS, CDR2 SASEGT. V lost 8 bases to trimming and J lost 2 bases, with 9 bases between them. The CDR3 sequence: CASWATQETQYF. The CDR3 coding sequence is TGTGCCAGCTGGGCCACACAAGAGACCCAGTACTTC.

This clonotype was found a few times. The V and J genes are TRBV20-1 and TRBJ1-2; 7 positions agree with TRBD1. The CDR3 is made up of 15 amino acids. The junction had 7 bases not matched to a gene; V was cut back by 0 bases and J by 3 bases. The germline V gene encodes CDR1 DFQATT and CDR2 SNEGSKA (reference sequence). CDR3 residues: CSARDYRGADYGYTF. Written as DNA, the CDR3 is TGCAGTGCTAGAGACTACAGGGGCGCAGACTATGGCTACACCTTC.

The chain recombines TRBV5-1 with TRBJ2-4; D is uncertain. V was cut by 6 bases and J by 7 bases, with 17 bases left in between. CDR3 length equals 14 residues. Germline CDR1 is SGHRS and CDR2 is YFSETQ. The CDR3, as DNA: TGCGCCAGCAAAGTCCGCGCAATTTCCAACATTCAGTACTTC. Translation: CASKVRAISNIQYF.

This clonotype has at least ten counts. J is TRBJ2-1 and V is TRBV5-1; either TRBD1 or TRBD2 may supply D (5 bases each). The CDR3 totals 16 residues. V was shortened by 5 bases and J by 4 bases, with 19 bases between the two germline ends. Germline lookup yields CDR1 SGHRS and CDR2 YFSETQ. The CDR3 DNA is TGCGCCAGCAGGGGATCAAGGGGAGTGGGATACAATGAGCAGTTCTTC. Translated, it gives CASRGSRGVGYNEQFF.

This clonotype was seen more than once but under ten times. The chain employs TRBV19 and TRBJ2-1, with 8 nucleotides matching TRBD2. The V gene end was trimmed by 7 bases and the J gene end by 10 bases; junction bases not matched to a gene: 18. The CDR3 is made up of 16 amino acids. CDR1 LNHDA and CDR2 SQIVND come from the germline V gene (reference sequence). The CDR3 loop reads CASTSGSTGRAGEQFF. As DNA, the CDR3 is TGTGCCAGTACCTCCGGCAGTACCGGGAGGGCCGGGGAGCAGTTCTTC.

The V call is TRBV30, the J call TRBJ1-6; a weak D match, TRBD1 (5 bases). Trimming pared 6 bases from V and 7 bases from J, leaving 10 bases between. CDR1 GTSNPN and CDR2 SVGIG come from the germline V gene (reference sequence). The CDR3 contains 12 residues. For the CDR3, the DNA is TGTGCCTGCCGGGGCCAAAATTCACCCCTCCACTTT. Translated: CACRGQNSPLHF.

The chain employs TRBV29-1 and TRBJ1-1, with D possibly matching TRBD1 (6 bases). Germline CDR1 reads SQVTM; CDR2 reads ANQGSEA. Trimming shortened V by 4 bases and J by 4 bases, and 7 bases separated the two germline ends. The CDR3 sequence is 11 residues long. The CDR3 region has the DNA TGCAGCGTTGGGGGGGCCACTGAAGCTTTCTTT. It translates to CSVGGATEAFF.

The chain is built from TRBV6-1 and TRBJ2-1; 12 bases fit TRBD1. V gave up 4 bases and J gave up 0 bases; unmatched junction bases: 16. Germline values: CDR1 MNHNS, CDR2 SASEGT. The CDR3 is 21 residues long. This CDR3 reads CASSGDRGRIFSGNSYNEQFF. The CDR3 nucleotides read TGTGCCAGCAGTGGGGACAGGGGGCGAATCTTTAGCGGGAACTCCTACAATGAGCAGTTCTTC.